One T cell receptor (beta chain) is described in this entry. Its antigen is still unknown. These data are taken from a study of post-analysis software for immune sequencing data. Unique molecular identifiers tagged the TCR beta cDNA libraries. TCRdb re-analysed the PCR reads in MiXCR, keeping a single row per CDR3 protein. The sample shows about 540,000 distinct CDR3 sequences, about a third of them seen only once. This CDR3 has 14 residues. Trimming took 3 bases from V and 3 from J, leaving 10 bases between them. The germline V gene encodes CDR1 MNHEY and CDR2 SVGAGI. Study-level results: Pronounced co-clustering by F measure was evident among identically batched samples. Compared against controls, patients with multiple sclerosis displayed significantly lower normalized Chao1 diversity. About five TRBV segments were more frequent in patients than controls; TRBV5-6, TRBV5-1 and TRBV20-1 belonged to this group.

The sample comprised blood. The sequence derives from a girl aged 2-17 years with multiple sclerosis. This chain connects TRBV6-5 to TRBJ2-3, with D unclear. The CDR3, as DNA: TGTGCCAGCAGTTATTATGCGACTACAGATACGCAGTATTTT. Translating gives CASSYYATTDTQYF.